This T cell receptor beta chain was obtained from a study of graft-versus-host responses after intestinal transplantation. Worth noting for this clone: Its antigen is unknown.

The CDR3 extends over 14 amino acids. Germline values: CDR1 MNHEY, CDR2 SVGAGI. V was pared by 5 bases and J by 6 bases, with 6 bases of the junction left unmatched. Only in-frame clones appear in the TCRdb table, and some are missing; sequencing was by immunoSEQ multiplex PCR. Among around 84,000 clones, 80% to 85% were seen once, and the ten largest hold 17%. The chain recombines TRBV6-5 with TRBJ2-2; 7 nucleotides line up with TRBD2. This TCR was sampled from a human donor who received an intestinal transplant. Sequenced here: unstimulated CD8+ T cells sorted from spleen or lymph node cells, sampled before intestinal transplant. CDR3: CASSTEREPGELFF. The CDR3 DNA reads TGTGCCAGCAGTACCGAGCGGGAACCCGGGGAGCTGTTTTTT.